This T cell receptor beta chain was captured in a study of cytomegalovirus exposure and HLA in healthy donors. Background on the study: An early release of data contained about 85 million unique TCRs, which came from HLA-typed donors. Of the donors genotyped, approximately 400 in all, around 77% fell in the Caucasian-associated ancestry cluster.

CDR1 is SGHRS and CDR2 is YFSETQ in the germline V gene. The CDR3 contains 14 residues. V gave up 5 bases and J gave up 6 bases, with 17 bases separating them. The primer mix had 60 Vbeta and 13 Jbeta primers. Methods used by the authors: It was a later analysis that counted tens of millions of unique TCR beta chains, of which around 11 million were shared. Some clones are missing from TCRdb's copy, which holds only in-frame ones; the method was immunoSEQ multiplex PCR. The V and J calls and clone size are taken from that table; D and trimming were inferred from the DNA. The data hold roughly 50,000 clones, with over 60% observed a single time.

The sample comprised PBMCs. The origin of this receptor is a man aged 25 to 45 in good health and CMV-seropositive. The chain couples TRBV5-1 to TRBJ1-2, with no clear D. The CDR3 DNA reads as TGCGCCAGCAGAATGACGCGTACGGCGGATGGCTACACCTTC. This translates into CASRMTRTADGYTF.